This TCR beta chain emerged from a study of OX40 agonist ivuxolimab in advanced cancers. Study at large: The patients' treatment was ivuxolimab, an agonistic anti-OX40 (CD134) antibody.

Profiled with immunoSEQ multiplex PCR; TCRdb holds only in-frame clones, not every one. The table has 53,000 or so clones, more than 85% seen once. A single count supports this clone. The germline CDR1 and CDR2 sequences are MNHEY and SMNVEV (reference sequence). Germline trimming cut 5 bases from V and 3 bases from J; bases unmatched to any gene: 16. CDR3 length: 17 residues. The source was CD4+ or CD8+ T cells sorted from blood, collected in a trial of the OX40 agonist ivuxolimab. The chain recombines TRBV27 with TRBJ2-7; TRBD1 agrees at 7 bases. The receptor was isolated from an adult with an advanced solid tumor such as melanoma, head and neck, liver or kidney cancer. As DNA, the CDR3 is TGTGCCAGCAGTCCCCGTAGGGACAGTCCTTCTTTCTACGAGCAGTACTTC. Translation: CASSPRRDSPSFYEQYF.